One sample yielded the 28 T cell receptor beta chains listed below, sequenced in a study of blood T cell repertoires in COVID-19 (dated by TCRdb to about 2020). Library generation was performed with the immunoSEQ multiplex PCR assay. TCRdb provides this immuneACCESS table in a form limited to in-frame rearrangements. Some clones are lacking; in checked studies, under half of them reflect an unresolved V gene, and why the rest are absent is not known. This sample holds around 100,000 clones; 65% to 80% were observed only once. The ten largest make up approximately 22% of the sample. The sequenced sample was peripheral blood. The receptor set was obtained from a man aged 70-80 years with active or convalescent COVID-19.

V is TRBV2 and J is TRBJ1-4; no clear D. V was trimmed by 4 bases and J by 0 bases, leaving 6 bases between them. Germline V CDR1 and CDR2: SNHLY, FYNNEI. The CDR3 totals 14 residues. CDR3: CASSGSTTNEKLFF. DNA for the CDR3: TGTGCCAGCAGTGGGTCTACAACTAATGAAAAACTGTTTTTT.

This chain joins TRBV6-4 and TRBJ1-4; D gene uncertain. The V gene's germline CDR1 is MRHNA and CDR2 SNTAGT. The CDR3 totals 13 residues. Between the trimmed V and J ends, which lost 4 bases and 8 bases, there was a span of 11 bases. The CDR3 DNA reads as TGTGCCAGCAGTGGGAGGGCTAGAGAAAAACTGTTTTTT. Translated: CASSGRAREKLFF.

This rearrangement joins TRBV3-1 (or the pseudogene TRBV3-2) to TRBJ1-5; tentative D call: TRBD1 (6 bases). The ends were cut back, 5 bases at V and 5 bases at J, with 10 bases in the middle. This CDR3 has 13 residues. Germline CDR1 LGHDT, CDR2 YNNKEL (reference sequence). The CDR3 is CASSSRTDQPQHF. The CDR3 nucleotides read TGTGCCAGCAGCTCCCGGACAGATCAGCCCCAGCATTTT.

This clone was seen only once. The V gene is TRBV5-1, the J gene TRBJ2-7, with 9 bases aligning to TRBD1. V gave up 2 bases and J gave up 2 bases; unmatched junction bases: 20. Germline V gene sequence: CDR1 SGHRS, CDR2 YFSETQ. The CDR3 is made up of 20 amino acids. The CDR3 here is CASSLTDISRDRDTPYEQYF. Written as DNA, the CDR3 is TGCGCCAGCAGCTTAACAGACATCTCCCGGGACAGGGACACCCCCTACGAGCAGTACTTC.

The genes are TRBV5-6 and TRBJ1-1; 8 nucleotides line up with TRBD1. The CDR3 length is 15 residues. V shed 4 bases, J shed 5 bases, and the junction held 10 bases outside the gene matches. CDR1 and CDR2 (germline): SGHDT, YYEEEE. The CDR3 region is CASSVLQGVETEAFF. Written as DNA, the CDR3 is TGTGCCAGCAGCGTCCTACAGGGGGTTGAAACTGAAGCTTTCTTT.

This rearrangement joins TRBV29-1 to TRBJ1-1, with D maybe TRBD1 (6 bases). Trimming cost V 5 bases and J 0 bases, with 13 bases left between them. This CDR3 has 14 residues. Germline loops: CDR1 SQVTM, CDR2 ANQGSEA. This CDR3 reads CSVISGGLNTEAFF. The DNA of the CDR3 is TGCAGCGTTATATCGGGGGGCCTGAACACTGAAGCTTTCTTT.

This chain links TRBV5-4 with TRBJ1-1; 10 bases are shared with TRBD1. Unmatched junction bases numbered 4, after V lost 0 bases and J lost 2 bases. Per the germline V gene, CDR1 is SGHNT and CDR2 is YYREEE (reference sequence). The CDR3 length is 16 residues. The CDR3 sequence: CASSLGDRGLNTEAFF. CDR3 in DNA: TGTGCCAGCAGCTTGGGCGACAGGGGGCTCAACACTGAAGCTTTCTTT.

The genes are TRBV3-1 (or the pseudogene TRBV3-2) and TRBJ2-1; maybe TRBD2 (6 bases). The CDR3 runs 17 residues. Germline V lookup: CDR1 LGHDT, CDR2 YNNKEL (reference sequence). V lost 1 base, J lost 0 bases, and 13 bases lay in between. Here the CDR3 DNA reads TGTGCCAGCAGCCAAGGGATCGCGGGAAGCTCCTACAATGAGCAGTTCTTC. This gives the protein CASSQGIAGSSYNEQFF.

The chain employs TRBV27 and TRBJ2-6; D remains unclear. Germline assignment: CDR1 MNHEY and CDR2 SMNVEV (reference sequence). V was clipped by 3 bases and J by 4 bases, with 10 bases between them. CDR3 size: 15 residues. The chain's CDR3 is CASSFTVTGANVLTF. CDR3 DNA: TGTGCCAGCAGTTTTACAGTCACCGGGGCCAACGTCCTGACTTTC.

This clone was picked up a small number of times. The CDR3: CSVILAGGMVTDTQYF. CDR3 DNA: TGCAGCGTTATACTAGCGGGAGGGATGGTCACAGATACGCAGTATTTT. The rearrangement links TRBV29-1 to TRBJ2-3; 13 bases are a match to TRBD2. From germline, CDR1 is SQVTM and CDR2 ANQGSEA. The ends lost 5 bases at V and 2 bases at J; junction bases unmatched: 7. CDR3 length equals 16 residues.

The J gene is TRBJ1-5, the V gene TRBV28; maybe TRBD1 (6 bases). Trimming shortened V by 8 bases and J by 0 bases, and 14 bases separated the two germline ends. There are 15 residues in the CDR3. Per germline, CDR1 MDHEN and CDR2 SYDVKM. The CDR3 here is CASDGTTSSNQPQHF. Here the CDR3 DNA reads TGTGCCAGCGATGGGACAACCTCTAGCAATCAGCCCCAGCATTTT.

Comments on this clone: One junction end does not reproduce the germline sequence, and a read error may be involved. CDR3 region: CASSLSLVQDTQYF. CDR3 sequence (DNA): TGTGCCAGCAGCTTATCCCTAGTCCAAGATACCCAGTACTTC. This chain joins TRBV7-2 and TRBJ2-5, with D unresolved. The CDR3 is 14 amino acids. Germline CDR1 is SGHTA and CDR2 is FQGNSA.

In its sample, this clone was seen once. The V call is TRBV14, the J call TRBJ1-1, with TRBD1 matching 7 bases. The CDR3 has 15 amino acids. CDR1 is SGHDN and CDR2 is FVKESK in the germline V gene. V was clipped by 4 bases and J by 3 bases; unmatched bases: 8. Here the CDR3 reads CASSPDRTGDTEAFF. In DNA, the CDR3 is TGTGCCAGCAGCCCAGATAGGACAGGAGACACTGAAGCTTTCTTT.

The chain has TRBV18 and TRBJ2-5; D ambiguous. V was trimmed by 2 bases and J by 4 bases, leaving 8 bases between them. Germline assignment: CDR1 KGHSH and CDR2 LQKENI. CDR3 length: 13 amino acids. CDR3 sequence (DNA): TGTGCCAGCTCACCAAAAACAGTAGAGACCCAGTACTTC. Translated: CASSPKTVETQYF.

The chain combines TRBV6-5 with TRBJ2-2; 8 bases map to TRBD1. Germline lookup yields CDR1 MNHEY and CDR2 SVGAGI. This CDR3 region has 15 residues. V was pared by 5 bases and J by 1 base, with 3 bases of the junction left unmatched. CDR3 residues: CASSRGQGNTGELFF. The DNA of the CDR3 is TGTGCCAGCAGTAGAGGACAGGGGAACACCGGGGAGCTGTTTTTT.

V usage is TRBV7-8 and J usage is TRBJ2-7, with 9 positions matching TRBD1. CDR1 and CDR2 from the germline V gene are SGHVS and FQNEAQ. With V trimmed by 5 bases and J by 5 bases, 10 bases remained unmatched. The CDR3 runs to 15 residues. CDR3 nucleotide sequence: TGTGCCAGCAGCCTAACCGGGACAGGGACCGACGAGCAGTACTTC. Its translation: CASSLTGTGTDEQYF.

The chain is built from TRBV5-4 and TRBJ1-2; possibly TRBD1 for D (5 bases). Germline V gene lookup returns CDR1 SGHNT and CDR2 YYREEE (reference sequence). The CDR3 is 13 residues long. Trimming took off 0 bases at V and 6 bases at J, with 9 bases between the two ends. CDR3 nucleotide sequence: TGTGCCAGCAGCTTGGTAGCAGGGAATGGCTACACCTTC. Its protein is CASSLVAGNGYTF.

V gene TRBV6-1 combines with J gene TRBJ1-2, with 9 bases lining up with TRBD1. Trimming cost V 3 bases and J 7 bases; bases outside gene matches: 6. Germline values: CDR1 MNHNS, CDR2 SASEGT. The length of the CDR3 is 14 residues. The DNA of the CDR3 is TGTGCCAGCAGTGATCTCGGGACAGGGCTTGGCTACACCTTC. Amino acid sequence: CASSDLGTGLGYTF.

The rearrangement uses TRBV5-1 and TRBJ1-1; D gene unclear. The V end lost 0 bases, the J end lost 9 bases, and 12 bases lay between the germline ends. This CDR3 contains 13 residues. CDR1 is SGHRS, CDR2 YFSETQ, per germline. CDR3 nucleotide sequence: TGCGCCAGCAGCTTGGAGGTGTCGGGGAAAGCTTTCTTT. This translates into CASSLEVSGKAFF.

This chain uses TRBV14 with TRBJ1-5; 9 positions agree with TRBD1. The germline V gene encodes CDR1 SGHDN and CDR2 FVKESK. V lost 3 bases, J lost 7 bases, and 13 bases stayed unmatched. The CDR3 has 17 residues. The CDR3 is CASSQGVTGGAYQPQHF. The CDR3 region has the DNA TGTGCCAGCAGCCAGGGTGTAACAGGGGGCGCTTACCAGCCCCAGCATTTT.

This clone was recorded only once. The CDR3 sequence is CAISESGTGMITDTQYF. In nucleotides, the CDR3 is TGTGCCATCAGTGAGTCGGGGACAGGGATGATCACAGATACGCAGTATTTT. The chain is built from TRBV10-3 and TRBJ2-3, with 9 bases matching TRBD1. Looked up from germline, CDR1 is ENHRY and CDR2 is SYGVKD. The trim removed 0 bases at V and 2 bases at J, leaving 6 bases unmatched. The length of the CDR3 is 17 residues.

This rearrangement joins TRBV6-5 to TRBJ2-7, with 10 bases fitting TRBD1. Germline CDR1 and CDR2: MNHEY and SVGAGI. With V trimmed by 4 bases and J by 2 bases, 8 bases remained unmatched. CDR3 size: 16 residues. The CDR3 is CASSSHLGTGAYEQYF. The CDR3 DNA sequence: TGTGCCAGCAGTTCCCACCTCGGGACAGGGGCCTACGAGCAGTACTTC.

The chain employs TRBV11-2 and TRBJ1-1; D is possibly TRBD1 (6 bases). V lost 4 bases, J lost 5 bases, and 14 bases lay in between. This CDR3 has 14 amino acids. Germline assignment: CDR1 SGHAT and CDR2 FQNNGV. CDR3 sequence (DNA): TGTGCCAGCAGCTCCCAGGGGCGCGGGACTGAAGCTTTCTTT. Protein: CASSSQGRGTEAFF.

The chain combines TRBV10-1 with TRBJ2-3; 12 bases agree with TRBD2. CDR3 length: 15 residues. Germline V gene lookup returns CDR1 WNHNN and CDR2 SYGVQD (reference sequence). Germline trimming cut 6 bases from V and 3 bases from J; bases unmatched to any gene: 4. CDR3 nucleotides: TGCGCCAGCAGCTTCGGGACTAGCGGGACAGATACGCAGTATTTT. This encodes CASSFGTSGTDTQYF.

The V call is TRBV7-3, the J call TRBJ2-5; D remains ambiguous. The germline gives CDR1 SGHTA, CDR2 FQGTGA. Trimming removed 1 base from V and 4 bases from J, with 7 bases in between. This CDR3 has 13 residues. The CDR3 sequence is CASSLNTLETQYF. In nucleotides, the CDR3 is TGTGCCAGCAGCTTAAACACCCTAGAGACCCAGTACTTC.

This clone came up a few times. This chain uses TRBV19 with TRBJ2-3, with 11 positions matching TRBD2. The junction had 2 bases not matched to a gene; V was cut back by 5 bases and J by 4 bases. The CDR3 is 14 amino acids. Per germline, CDR1 LNHDA and CDR2 SQIVND (reference sequence). Here the CDR3 DNA reads TGTGCCAGTAGTTCACTAGCGGGGGCAGATACGCAGTATTTT. Amino acid sequence: CASSSLAGADTQYF.

The chain uses TRBV24-1 and TRBJ2-3, with D possibly being TRBD1 (6 bases). The CDR3 runs 17 residues. Germline CDR1 and CDR2: KGHDR and SFDVKD. V lost 2 bases to trimming and J lost 0 bases, with 14 bases between them. The CDR3 DNA follows: TGTGCCACCAGTGATTCGCCGGACAGCTTCAGCACAGATACGCAGTATTTT. Amino acids: CATSDSPDSFSTDTQYF.

On this clone itself: The sample carries other DNA sequences with the same CDR3. The V call is TRBV5-1, the J call TRBJ2-7; D gene ambiguous. V lost 0 bases and J 3 bases, leaving 7 bases between the germline ends. The length of the CDR3 is 13 residues. Germline V gives CDR1 SGHRS, CDR2 YFSETQ. DNA of the CDR3: TGCGCCAGCAGCTTGGACAGAAACTACGAGCAGTACTTC. It is translated as CASSLDRNYEQYF. The full variable domain, rest sourced from reference TRBV5-1 and TRBJ2-7, is KAGVTQTPRYLIKTRGQQVTLSCSPISGHRSVSWYQQTPGQGLQFLFEYFSETQRNKGNFPGRFSGRQFSNSRSEMNVSTLELGDSALYLCASSLDRNYEQYFGPGTRLTVT.